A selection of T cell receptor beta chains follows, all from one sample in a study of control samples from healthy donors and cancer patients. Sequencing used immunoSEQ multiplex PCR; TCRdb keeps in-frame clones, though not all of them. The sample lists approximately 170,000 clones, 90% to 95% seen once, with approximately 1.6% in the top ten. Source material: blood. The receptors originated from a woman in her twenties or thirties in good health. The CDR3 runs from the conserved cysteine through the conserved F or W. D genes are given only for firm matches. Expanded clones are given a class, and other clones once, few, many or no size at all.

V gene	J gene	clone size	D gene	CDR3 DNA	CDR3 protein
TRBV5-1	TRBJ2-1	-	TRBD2	TGCGCCAGCAGCAAGCTAGCGGGGGCTTACAATGAGCAGTTCTTC	CASSKLAGAYNEQFF
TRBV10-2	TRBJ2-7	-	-	TGCGCCAGCGTTTCCAGGGGAAACGAGCAGTACTTC	CASVSRGNEQYF
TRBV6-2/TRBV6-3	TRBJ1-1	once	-	TGTGCCAGCAGTGACGGAACCATGAACACTGAAGCTTTCTTT	CASSDGTMNTEAFF
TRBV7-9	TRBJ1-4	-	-	TGTGCCAGCAGCTTAGTGATCACTAATGAAAAACTGTTTTTT	CASSLVITNEKLFF
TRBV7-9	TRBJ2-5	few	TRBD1	TGTGCCAGCAGCATTCGGACAGGGAGCCTCCAAGAGACCCAGTACTTC	CASSIRTGSLQETQYF
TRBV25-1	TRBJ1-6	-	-	TGTGCCAGCAGTGAATATGTGGGTTCACCCCTCCACTTT	CASSEYVGSPLHF
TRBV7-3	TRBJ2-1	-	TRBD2	TGTGCCAGCAGCTTGTCTAGCGGAAACAATGAGCAGTTCTTC	CASSLSSGNNEQFF
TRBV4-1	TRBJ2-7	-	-	TGCGCCAGCAGCCTCCTTAGCGCGAACGAGCAGTACTTC	CASSLLSANEQYF
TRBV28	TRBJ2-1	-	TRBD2	TGTGCCAGCAGTCCCTGGACTAGCGGGACCTACAATGAGCAGTTCTTC	CASSPWTSGTYNEQFF
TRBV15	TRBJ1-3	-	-	TGTGCCACCAGCAGAGATTGGGGGTCTGGAAACACCATATATTTT	CATSRDWGSGNTIYF
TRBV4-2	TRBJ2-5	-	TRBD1	TGTGCCAGCAGCCAAGATCGACAGGGAGTTGAGACCCAGTACTTC	CASSQDRQGVETQYF
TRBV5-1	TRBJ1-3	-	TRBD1	TGCGCCAGCAGCTCCGGGACAGGGGCATTCGGAAACACCATATATTTT	CASSSGTGAFGNTIYF
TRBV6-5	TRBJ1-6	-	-	TGTGCCAGCAGCGGACAGACGTATAATTCACCCCTCCACTTT	CASSGQTYNSPLHF
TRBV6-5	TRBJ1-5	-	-	TGTGCCAGCAGTTACCGGGGGCTCAATCAGCCCCAGCATTTT	CASSYRGLNQPQHF
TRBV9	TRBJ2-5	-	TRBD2	TGTGCCAGCAGCGCCGGGACTAGCGGGGTTGGAGAGACCCAGTACTTC	CASSAGTSGVGETQYF
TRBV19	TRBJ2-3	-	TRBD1	TGTGCCAGTAGTACAGGGGGACCACCTAGCACAGATACGCAGTATTTT	CASSTGGPPSTDTQYF
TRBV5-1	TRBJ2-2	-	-	TGCGCCAGCAGCTTGGGGGCCAACACCGGGGAGCTGTTTTTT	CASSLGANTGELFF
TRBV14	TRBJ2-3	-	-	TGTGCCAGCAGCCAAGGTCAGGGCGGGGGCACAGATACGCAGTATTTT	CASSQGQGGGTDTQYF
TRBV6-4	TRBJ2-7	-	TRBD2	TGTGCCAGCAGTGACGGGCTAGCGGGAGTTCAATACTTC	CASSDGLAGVQYF
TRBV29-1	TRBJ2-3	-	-	TGCAGCGTTTCCCAGGGAACAGATACGCAGTATTTT	CSVSQGTDTQYF
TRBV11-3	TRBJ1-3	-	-	TGTGCCAGCAGCTTAGCGTGGGGGTCTGGAAACACCATATATTTT	CASSLAWGSGNTIYF
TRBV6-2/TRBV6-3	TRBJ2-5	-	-	TGTGCCAGCACCCCATGGGGCAGACAAGAGACCCAGTACTTC	CASTPWGRQETQYF
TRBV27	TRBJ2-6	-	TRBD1	TGTGCCAGCAGTCCCATTACGACAGGGACTGGGGCCAACGTCCTGACTTTC	CASSPITTGTGANVLTF
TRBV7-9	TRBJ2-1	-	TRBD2	TGTGCCAGCAGTTCCAAACTAGCGGGAGGAAATAATGAGCAGTTCTTC	CASSSKLAGGNNEQFF
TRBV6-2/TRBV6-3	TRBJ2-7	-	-	TGTGCCAGCAGCCGACTCTCCCAAAGCTCCTACGAGCAGTACTTC	CASSRLSQSSYEQYF
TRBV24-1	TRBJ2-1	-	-	TGTGCCACCAGTGATTTCCTCCAGGGTAGGGGGCAGTTCTTC	CATSDFLQGRGQFF
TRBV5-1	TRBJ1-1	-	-	TGCGCCAGCACGGGGAACACTGAAGCTTTCTTT	CASTGNTEAFF
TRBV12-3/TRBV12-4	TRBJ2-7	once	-	TGTGCCAGCAGTTTACAGGGGAGAGAGCAGTACTTC	CASSLQGREQYF
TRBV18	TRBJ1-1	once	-	TGTGCCAGCTCACAGGGGTTGGGGGAAGCTTTCTTT	CASSQGLGEAFF
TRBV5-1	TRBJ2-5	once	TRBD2	TGCGCCAGCAGCCTAGGGACTAGCAGGGAAGAGACCCAGTACTTC	CASSLGTSREETQYF
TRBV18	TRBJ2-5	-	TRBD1	TGTGCCAGCTCAACGGACAGGGGAGGGGAGACCCAGTACTTC	CASSTDRGGETQYF
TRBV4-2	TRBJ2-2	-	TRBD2	TGTGCCAGCAGCCAAGATGTCGGGGGGGCCTTGGGAACCGGGGAGCTGTTTTTT	CASSQDVGGALGTGELFF
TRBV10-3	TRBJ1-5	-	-	TGTGCCATCAGTGAGTCGGGACCAAATCAGCCCCAGCATTTT	CAISESGPNQPQHF
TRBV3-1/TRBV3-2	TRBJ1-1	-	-	TGTGCCAGCAGCCGGTTCACAGGGACTGAAGCTTTCTTT	CASSRFTGTEAFF
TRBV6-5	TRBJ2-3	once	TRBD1	TGTGCCAGCAGTTACGGACAGGAGATCACAGATACGCAGTATTTT	CASSYGQEITDTQYF
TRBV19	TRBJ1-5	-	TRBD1	TGTGCCAGTACTCCGGGACAGGGGGTCAATCAGCCCCAGCATTTT	CASTPGQGVNQPQHF
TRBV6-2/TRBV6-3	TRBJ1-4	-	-	TGTGCCAGCAGTTACTCCGGGGGCCGAGGTGAAAAACTGTTTTTT	CASSYSGGRGEKLFF
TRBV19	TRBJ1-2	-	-	TGTGCCAGTAGTATAGGGGCGACAGTTAACTATGGCTACACCTTC	CASSIGATVNYGYTF
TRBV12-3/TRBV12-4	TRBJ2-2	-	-	TGTGCCACAATGACATCGGGGCTTGGTGAGCTGTTTTTT	CATMTSGLGELFF
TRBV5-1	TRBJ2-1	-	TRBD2	TGCGCCAGCAGCTTCAGCGGGAGGGATGAGCAGTTCTTC	CASSFSGRDEQFF
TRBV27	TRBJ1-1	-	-	TGTGCCAGCAGTCCCACAGGGCCGAACACTGAAGCTTTCTTT	CASSPTGPNTEAFF
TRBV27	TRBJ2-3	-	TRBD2	TGTGCCAGCAGAGCGGGGGGGCCGACAGATACGCAGTATTTT	CASRAGGPTDTQYF
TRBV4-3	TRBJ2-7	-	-	TGCGCCAGCAGCCAAGTTTCAGGTCCCCCGTCCTACGAGCAGTACTTC	CASSQVSGPPSYEQYF
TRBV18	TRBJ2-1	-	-	TGTGCCAGCTCCTCGGACAAGGCAAGCTACAATGAGCAGTTCTTC	CASSSDKASYNEQFF
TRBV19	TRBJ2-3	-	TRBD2	TGTGCCAGTAGTATAGGAGCGGGGGGGCCAGATACGCAGTATTTT	CASSIGAGGPDTQYF
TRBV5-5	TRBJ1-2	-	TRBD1	TGTGCCAGCAGTTCCGGACAGGGGGCCTATGGCTACACCTTC	CASSSGQGAYGYTF
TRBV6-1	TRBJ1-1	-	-	TGTGCCAGCAGTGAAAGGCAGGATAGGAGTGAAGCTTTCTTT	CASSERQDRSEAFF
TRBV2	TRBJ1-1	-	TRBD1	TGTGCCAGCAGTGTGGACAGGGGGAGAGCTTTCTTT	CASSVDRGRAFF
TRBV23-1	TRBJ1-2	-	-	TGCGCCAGCAGTCAACCCAAACAGGGTTATCGCTATGGCTACACCTTC	CASSQPKQGYRYGYTF
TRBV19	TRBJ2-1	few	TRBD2	TGTGCCAGTAGTACGGGACTAGCGGACAATGAGCAGTTCTTC	CASSTGLADNEQFF
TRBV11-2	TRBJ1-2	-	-	TGTGCCAGCAACCTACAGGACTCTAACTATGGCTACACCTTC	CASNLQDSNYGYTF
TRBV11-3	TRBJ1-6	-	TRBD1	TGTGCCAGCAGCGACAGGGGGCCTAATTCACCCCTCCACTTT	CASSDRGPNSPLHF
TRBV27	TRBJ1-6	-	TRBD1	TGTGCCAGCAGTTCCTCAGACAGGGGGAATTCACCCCTCCACTTT	CASSSSDRGNSPLHF
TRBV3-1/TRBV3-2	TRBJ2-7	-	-	TGTGCCAGCAGCCAGAGCTCCTACGAGCAGTACTTC	CASSQSSYEQYF
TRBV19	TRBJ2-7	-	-	TGTGCCAGTAGGAACAGAGCAACCTACGAGCAGTACTTC	CASRNRATYEQYF
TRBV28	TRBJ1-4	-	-	TGTGCCAGCAGTTTACCAGGGTCCCCGGGGACTAATGAAAAACTGTTTTTT	CASSLPGSPGTNEKLFF
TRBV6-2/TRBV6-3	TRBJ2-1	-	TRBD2	TGTGCCAGCAGTTTCCTAGCGGGAGTCTCCTACAATGAGCAGTTCTTC	CASSFLAGVSYNEQFF
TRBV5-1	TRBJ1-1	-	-	TGCGCCAGCAGCTACGGGAACACTGAAGCTTTCTTT	CASSYGNTEAFF
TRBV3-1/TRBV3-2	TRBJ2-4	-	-	TGTGCCAGCAGCCAAGATGGTTGGGGGGACATTCAGTACTTC	CASSQDGWGDIQYF